Each of the 4 T cell receptor beta chains below was sequenced from the same sample in a study of OX40 agonist ivuxolimab in advanced cancers. Produced via immunoSEQ multiplex PCR; TCRdb's table is partial and in-frame only. The table shows over 80,000 clones, with 80% to 90% occurring only once. The specimen comprised CD4+ or CD8+ T cells sorted from blood, sampled in a trial of the OX40 agonist ivuxolimab. These receptors were taken from an adult with an advanced solid tumor such as melanoma, head and neck, liver or kidney cancer.

The chain recombines TRBV6-5 with TRBJ2-7, with D tentatively TRBD1 (6 bases). The CDR3 totals 14 residues. Trimming took 5 bases from V and 2 from J, leaving 13 bases between them. Germline V lookup: CDR1 MNHEY, CDR2 SVGAGI. The CDR3 DNA reads TGTGCCAGCAGTGGATCAGGGGCCCCCTACGAGCAGTACTTC. Protein: CASSGSGAPYEQYF.

This chain uses TRBV4-2 with TRBJ2-2; unclear D gene. The CDR3 runs to 17 residues. The V gene's germline CDR1 is LGHNA and CDR2 YNFKEQ. V gave up 2 bases and J gave up 1 base, with 14 bases separating them. CDR3 nucleotides: TGTGCCAGCAGCCAAATCATGGGCCCCCTGAACACCGGGGAGCTGTTTTTT. This translates into CASSQIMGPLNTGELFF.

This clone showed up just once. The J gene is TRBJ1-2, the V gene TRBV6-6; D remains unclear. Trimming removed 9 bases from V and 6 bases from J, with 14 bases in between. In germline, CDR1 is MNHNY, CDR2 SVGAGI (reference sequence). The CDR3 has 12 amino acids. Here the CDR3 reads CASYGEFDGYTF. CDR3 coding DNA: TGTGCCAGTTACGGGGAGTTCGATGGCTACACCTTC.

The chain uses TRBV9 and TRBJ1-2; 8 bases agree with TRBD1. The CDR3 is 17 amino acids. Per the germline V gene, CDR1 is SGDLS and CDR2 is YYNGEE. With V trimmed by 4 bases and J by 2 bases, 13 bases remained unmatched. The DNA of the CDR3 is TGTGCCAGCAGCTCGGCCGGGACAGGTTTTGGGAACTATGGCTACACCTTC. This sequence encodes CASSSAGTGFGNYGYTF.